Listed below are T cell receptor beta chains from one sample, sequenced in a study of shared clonotypes between healthy human individuals. The table came from immunoSEQ multiplex PCR; TCRdb's copy has only in-frame clones and leaves some out. Among about 2.1 million clones, 90% to 95% were seen once, and the ten largest hold 1.5% to 2%. The sample taken for sequencing was naive CD8+ T cells from PBMCs. The receptors shown here come from a man younger than 35 in good health. Some clones in this sample may be carry-over from other donors' samples. CDR3s include the opening cysteine and the closing phenylalanine or tryptophan. Each record gives: CDR3 length, D gene, J gene, V gene, clone size, CDR3 protein, CDR3 DNA. The D gene is left open where the match is weak. Only part of the rows carry a size: once, few, many, or a class if the clone is expanded.

>14|TRBD1|TRBJ2-7|TRBV5-6|-
CASSLGTGVHEQYF
TGTGCCAGCAGCTTGGGGACAGGGGTACACGAGCAGTACTTC
>13|-|TRBJ1-2|TRBV11-2|-
CASSSGHTYGYTF
TGTGCCAGCAGCTCTGGACACACCTATGGCTACACCTTC
>14|-|TRBJ1-1|TRBV7-8|-
CASSLATVNTEAFF
TGTGCCAGCAGCTTAGCGACAGTAAACACTGAAGCTTTCTTT
>13|-|TRBJ1-1|TRBV19|-
CASSDRGWTEAFF
TGTGCCAGTAGTGACCGGGGCTGGACTGAAGCTTTCTTT
>13|-|TRBJ2-5|TRBV10-3|-
CAISESEWETQYF
TGTGCCATCAGTGAGTCCGAGTGGGAGACCCAGTACTTC
>16|-|TRBJ2-1|TRBV27|once
CASSLSWGLVYNEQFF
TGTGCCAGCAGTTTGAGTTGGGGACTGGTTTACAATGAGCAGTTCTTC
>13|-|TRBJ1-1|TRBV7-6|-
CASSYQVNTEAFF
TGTGCCAGCAGCTACCAAGTGAACACTGAAGCTTTCTTT
>17|-|TRBJ2-1|TRBV29-1|once
CSAPNRGGKTVFNEQFF
TGCAGCGCCCCTAACCGAGGGGGAAAGACAGTCTTCAATGAGCAGTTCTTC
>16|-|TRBJ2-3|TRBV27|-
CASSFVRVRGTDTQYF
TGTGCCAGCAGTTTTGTTCGCGTTCGGGGCACAGATACGCAGTATTTT
>14|-|TRBJ1-1|TRBV28|-
CASTIVGGRTEAFF
TGTGCCAGCACCATTGTAGGGGGGCGAACTGAAGCTTTCTTT
>15|-|TRBJ2-1|TRBV6-6|-
CASSSRGGLHDEQFF
TGTGCCAGCAGTTCCCGAGGGGGGCTTCACGATGAGCAGTTCTTC
>15|TRBD1|TRBJ1-5|TRBV2|-
CASSEEGQVEQPQHF
TGTGCCAGCAGTGAAGAGGGACAGGTGGAGCAGCCCCAGCATTTT